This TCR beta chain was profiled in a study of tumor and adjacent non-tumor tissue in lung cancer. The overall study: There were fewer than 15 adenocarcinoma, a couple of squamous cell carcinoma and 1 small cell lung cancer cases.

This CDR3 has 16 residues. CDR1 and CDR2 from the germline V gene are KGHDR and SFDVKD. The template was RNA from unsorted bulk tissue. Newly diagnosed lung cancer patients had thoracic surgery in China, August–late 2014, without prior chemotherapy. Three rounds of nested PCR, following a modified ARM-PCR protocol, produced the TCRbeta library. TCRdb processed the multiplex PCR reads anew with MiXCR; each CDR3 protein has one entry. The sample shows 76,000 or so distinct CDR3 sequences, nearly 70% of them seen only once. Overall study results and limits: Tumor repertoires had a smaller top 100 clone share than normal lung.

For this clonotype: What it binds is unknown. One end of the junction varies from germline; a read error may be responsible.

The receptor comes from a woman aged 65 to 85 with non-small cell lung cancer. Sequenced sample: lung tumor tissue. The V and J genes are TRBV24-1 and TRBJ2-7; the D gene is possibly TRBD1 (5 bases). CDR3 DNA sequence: TGTGCCACCAGTGACATATCCACAGGACCGACCTACAAGCAGTACTTC. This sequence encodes CATSDISTGPTYKQYF.